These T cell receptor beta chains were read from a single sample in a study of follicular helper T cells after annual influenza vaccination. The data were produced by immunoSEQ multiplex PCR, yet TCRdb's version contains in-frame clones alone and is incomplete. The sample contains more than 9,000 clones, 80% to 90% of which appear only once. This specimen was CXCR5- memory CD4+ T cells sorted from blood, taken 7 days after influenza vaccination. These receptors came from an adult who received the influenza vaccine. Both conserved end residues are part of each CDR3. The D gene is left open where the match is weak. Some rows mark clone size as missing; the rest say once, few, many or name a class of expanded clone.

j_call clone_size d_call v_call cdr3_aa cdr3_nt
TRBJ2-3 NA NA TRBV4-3 CASSYRTWGRGRVDTQYF TGCGCCAGCAGCTACAGGACCTGGGGGAGGGGGCGCGTAGATACGCAGTATTTT
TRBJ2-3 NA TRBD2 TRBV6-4 CASSDGLAGTDTQYF TGTGCCAGCAGTGACGGGCTAGCGGGCACAGATACGCAGTATTTT
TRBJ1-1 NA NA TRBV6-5 CASSYGGSTEAFF TGTGCCAGCAGTTACGGGGGAAGCACTGAAGCTTTCTTT
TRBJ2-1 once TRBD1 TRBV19 CASSRSLDRAYNEQFF TGTGCCAGTAGTAGGAGTCTGGACAGGGCCTACAATGAGCAGTTCTTC
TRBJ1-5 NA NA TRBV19 CASSPAGNQPQHF TGTGCCAGTAGTCCAGCAGGGAATCAGCCCCAGCATTTT
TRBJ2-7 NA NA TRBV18 CASSPPSVPYEQYF TGTGCCAGCTCACCACCGTCGGTCCCCTACGAGCAGTACTTC
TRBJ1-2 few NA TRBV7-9 CASSSRKGYTF TGTGCCAGCAGCTCCCGAAAAGGCTACACCTTC
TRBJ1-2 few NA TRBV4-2 CASSQVGTFANYGYTF TGTGCCAGCAGCCAAGTTGGGACATTTGCGAACTATGGCTACACCTTC
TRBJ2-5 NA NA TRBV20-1 CSANAGETQYF TGCAGTGCTAACGCCGGGGAGACCCAGTACTTC
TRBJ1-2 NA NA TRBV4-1 CASSQDRQNYGYTF TGCGCCAGCAGCCAAGATAGACAGAACTATGGCTACACCTTC
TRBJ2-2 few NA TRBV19 CATKRQGDTGELFF TGTGCCACCAAAAGGCAGGGAGACACCGGGGAGCTGTTTTTT
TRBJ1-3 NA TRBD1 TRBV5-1 CASSGRGDSGNTIYF TGCGCCAGCAGCGGCAGGGGGGACTCTGGAAACACCATATATTTT
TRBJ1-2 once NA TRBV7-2 CASSAQGYGYTF TGTGCCAGCAGCGCACAGGGCTATGGCTACACCTTC
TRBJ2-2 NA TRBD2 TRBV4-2 CASSQVQTSGDYTGELFF TGTGCCAGCAGCCAAGTTCAGACTAGCGGAGACTACACCGGGGAGCTGTTTTTT
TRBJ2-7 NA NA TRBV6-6 CASSFRDEQYF TGTGCCAGCAGTTTCCGGGACGAGCAGTACTTC
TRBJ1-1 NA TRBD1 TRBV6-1 CASSGQGAGTEAFF TGTGCCAGCAGTGGACAGGGGGCTGGTACTGAAGCTTTCTTT
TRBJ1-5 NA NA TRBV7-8 CASSLSWGSNQPQHF TGTGCCAGCAGCTTATCGTGGGGGAGCAATCAGCCCCAGCATTTT
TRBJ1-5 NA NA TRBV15 CATLSSAGQPQHF TGTGCCACGCTCTCGTCAGCGGGTCAGCCCCAGCATTTT
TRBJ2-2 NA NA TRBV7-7 CASSPRDTGELFF TGTGCTAGCAGCCCCCGTGACACCGGGGAGCTGTTTTTT
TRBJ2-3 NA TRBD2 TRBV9 CASSRLAGGADTQYF TGTGCCAGCAGCCGATTAGCGGGGGGTGCAGATACGCAGTATTTT
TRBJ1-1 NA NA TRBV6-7 CASRPGENTEAFF TGTGCCAGTCGCCCTGGGGAGAACACTGAAGCTTTCTTT
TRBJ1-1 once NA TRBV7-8 CASSLVSGLGGTEAFF TGTGCCAGCAGCTTAGTGTCAGGGTTGGGAGGGACTGAAGCTTTCTTT
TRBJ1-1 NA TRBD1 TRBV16 CASVRDRGLQAFF TGTGCCAGCGTTCGGGACAGGGGGCTACAAGCTTTCTTT